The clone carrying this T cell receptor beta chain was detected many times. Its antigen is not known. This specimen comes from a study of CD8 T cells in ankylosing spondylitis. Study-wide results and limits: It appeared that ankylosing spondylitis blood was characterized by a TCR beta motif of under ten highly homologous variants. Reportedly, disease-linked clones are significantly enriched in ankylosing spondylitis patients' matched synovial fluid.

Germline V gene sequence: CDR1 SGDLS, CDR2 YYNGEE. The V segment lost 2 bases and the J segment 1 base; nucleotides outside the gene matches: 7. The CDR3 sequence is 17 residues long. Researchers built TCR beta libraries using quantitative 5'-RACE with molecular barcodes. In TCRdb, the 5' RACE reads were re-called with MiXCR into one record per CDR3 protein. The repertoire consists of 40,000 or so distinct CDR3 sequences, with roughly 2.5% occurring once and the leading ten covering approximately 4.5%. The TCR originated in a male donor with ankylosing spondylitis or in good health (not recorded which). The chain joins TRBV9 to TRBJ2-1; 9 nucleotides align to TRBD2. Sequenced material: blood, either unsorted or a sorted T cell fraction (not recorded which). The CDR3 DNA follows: TGTGCCAGCAGCGTGGCGGGAGGGCCCTCGTCCTACAATGAGCAGTTCTTC. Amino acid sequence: CASSVAGGPSSYNEQFF. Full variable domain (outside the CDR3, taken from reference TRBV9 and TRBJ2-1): DSGVTQTPKHLITATGQRVTLRCSPRSGDLSVYWYQQSLDQGLQFLIQYYNGEERAKGNILERFSAQQFPDLHSELNLSSLELGDSALYFCASSVAGGPSSYNEQFFGPGTRLTVL.